Listed here is a single T cell receptor beta chain. V lost 2 bases, J lost 4 bases, and 5 bases lay in between. Germline loops: CDR1 SGHDN, CDR2 FVKESK. The CDR3 contains 13 residues. This specimen belongs to a study of ipilimumab plus nivolumab after autologous stem cell transplantation. Some clones are missing from TCRdb's copy, which holds only in-frame ones; the method was immunoSEQ multiplex PCR. The sample carries fewer than 45,000 clones, more than 85% recorded once. The chain joins TRBV14 to TRBJ2-2; D remains ambiguous. The origin of this receptor is a male donor with multiple myeloma. The source was PBMCs, collected in a trial of ipilimumab plus nivolumab as post-transplant consolidation. The CDR3 nucleotides are TGTGCCAGCAGCCAATGGGCCACCGGGGAGCTGTTTTTT. Protein product: CASSQWATGELFF.